This TCR beta chain was recovered during a study of cytomegalovirus exposure and HLA in healthy donors. The CDR3 sequence is 16 residues long. V shed 3 bases and J shed 3 bases, with 17 bases lying between them. Germline loops: CDR1 SGHTA, CDR2 FQGTGA. Each donor was healthy, and each was a bone marrow donor. At sampling all donors were nominally healthy, likely with unrecorded immune exposures. Vbeta (60) and Jbeta (13) primers were used in the PCR. Measured with immunoSEQ multiplex PCR; TCRdb has only the in-frame clones, and not every one. The repertoire consists of about 160,000 clones, with more than 80% occurring once and the leading ten covering 6.5% to 7.5%. Note on this clone: Antigen unknown.

Study outcomes and limitations: In a later analysis, compared with equally common non-associated chains, HLA-associated beta chains were more expanded. Researchers counted some 150 TCR beta chains as cytomegalovirus-associated.

The sequenced sample consisted of PBMCs. V gene TRBV7-3 combines with J gene TRBJ1-1; TRBD1 is a possible D gene (6 bases). This receptor was obtained from a woman aged 25 to 39 in good health and CMV-seropositive. CDR3 DNA: TGTGCCAGCAGCTTTGTGGCAGGGGACGTGGACACTGAAGCTTTCTTT. It codes for CASSFVAGDVDTEAFF.